This T cell receptor (beta chain) originates from a study of response to subunit inactivated influenza vaccine. TCRdb processed the RT-PCR reads anew with MiXCR; each CDR3 protein has one entry. Of about 610,000 distinct CDR3 sequences listed, less than 15% are singletons. The study's findings and limits: Seasonal influenza vaccination, on each occasion, was suggested by the authors to recruit few new T cells.

This clonotype was observed many times. Antigen specificity is unknown. Trimming pared 2 bases from V and 2 bases from J, leaving 14 bases between. The CDR3 is 16 residues long. From germline, CDR1 is MGHDK and CDR2 SYGVNS. This receptor was obtained from a man aged 45-60 years who received an inactivated influenza vaccine. The J gene is TRBJ2-3, the V gene TRBV25-1; D possibly corresponds to TRBD1 (6 bases). The material was PBMCs from blood, obtained 11 to 12 days after vaccination. The CDR3 region has the DNA TGTGCCAGCAGTGAACGCGTTACAGGGCTCACAGATACGCAGTATTTT. Its translation is CASSERVTGLTDTQYF.